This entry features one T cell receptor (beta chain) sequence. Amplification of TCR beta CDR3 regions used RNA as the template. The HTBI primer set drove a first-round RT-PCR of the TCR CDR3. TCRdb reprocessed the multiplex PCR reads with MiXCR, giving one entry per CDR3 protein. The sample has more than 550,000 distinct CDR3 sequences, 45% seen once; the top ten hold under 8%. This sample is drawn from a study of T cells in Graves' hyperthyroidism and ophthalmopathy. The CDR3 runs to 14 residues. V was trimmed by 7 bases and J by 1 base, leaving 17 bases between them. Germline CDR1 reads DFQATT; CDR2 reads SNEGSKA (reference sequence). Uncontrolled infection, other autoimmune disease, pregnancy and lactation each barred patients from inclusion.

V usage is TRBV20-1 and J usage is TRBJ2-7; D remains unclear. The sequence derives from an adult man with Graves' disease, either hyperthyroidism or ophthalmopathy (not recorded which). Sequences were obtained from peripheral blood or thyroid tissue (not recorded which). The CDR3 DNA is TGCAGTGAAGAGGCCCCCGTCCAATCCTACGAGCAGTACTTC. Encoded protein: CSEEAPVQSYEQYF.